These 21 T cell receptor beta chains were sequenced from one sample in a study of shared clonotypes between healthy human individuals. TCRdb's table, derived via immunoSEQ multiplex PCR, lists solely in-frame clones and lacks some. The data hold 1,500,000 or so clones, with around 95% observed a single time. Sequencing was carried out using naive CD4+ T cells sorted from blood. The sample's subset: CD45RA+ positively selected. These receptors all stem from a man between 25 and 39 years old in good health.

The genes are TRBV5-1 and TRBJ2-5, with unresolved D. In germline, CDR1 is SGHRS, CDR2 YFSETQ. This CDR3 region has 15 residues. With 0 bases removed from V and 5 bases from J, the gap between germline ends came to 14 bases. CDR3 DNA: TGCGCCAGCAGCTTGGGTATGGGCGCGTGGGAGACCCAGTACTTC. It encodes CASSLGMGAWETQYF.

V is TRBV29-1 and J is TRBJ2-7, with 7 nucleotides matching TRBD2. The germline gives CDR1 SQVTM, CDR2 ANQGSEA. J was trimmed by 1 base and V by 6 bases; bases with no gene match: 15. CDR3 length: 16 residues. CDR3 sequence (DNA): TGCAGCGTCAGCTACAGTGCTAGCGGACTTTCCTACGAGCAGTACTTC. It specifies CSVSYSASGLSYEQYF.

The chain employs TRBV19 and TRBJ1-2; D is possibly TRBD1 (5 bases). The V end lost 3 bases, the J end lost 8 bases, and 19 bases lay between the germline ends. CDR1 is LNHDA and CDR2 is SQIVND in the germline V gene (reference sequence). This CDR3 region has 15 residues. The CDR3 here is CASSIPGSGVRGYTF. The CDR3 DNA reads as TGTGCCAGTAGTATTCCAGGGTCCGGTGTTCGCGGCTACACCTTC. Full variable domain (missing parts from reference TRBV19 and TRBJ1-2): DGGITQSPKYLFRKEGQNVTLSCEQNLNHDAMYWYRQDPGQGLRLIYYSQIVNDFQKGDIAEGYSVSREKKESFPLTVTSAQKNPTAFYLCASSIPGSGVRGYTFGSGTRLTVV.

The chain has TRBV27 and TRBJ1-5; 8 bases line up with TRBD1. CDR3 size: 14 residues. Germline V gene sequence: CDR1 MNHEY, CDR2 SMNVEV (reference sequence). The J segment lost 6 bases and the V segment lost 3 bases, leaving 4 bases of the junction unmatched. In DNA form, the CDR3 reads TGTGCCAGCAGTTTCCAGGGGGCAGGTCAGCCCCAGCATTTT. Its protein is CASSFQGAGQPQHF.

A note on this clone: This CDR3 is also generated by other DNA sequences in the sample. V gene TRBV27 combines with J gene TRBJ1-1; 7 nucleotides match TRBD1. CDR3 size: 13 residues. J was trimmed by 1 base and V by 6 bases; bases with no gene match: 2. The germline V gene encodes CDR1 MNHEY and CDR2 SMNVEV (reference sequence). CDR3 sequence: CASSRQGNTEAFF. Here the CDR3 DNA reads TGTGCCAGCAGCCGACAGGGGAACACTGAAGCTTTCTTT.

The chain couples TRBV2 to TRBJ2-2, with D perhaps matching TRBD1 or TRBD2 (5 bases each). The germline V gene has CDR1 SNHLY and CDR2 FYNNEI. The ends were cut back, 6 bases at V and 4 bases at J, with 18 bases in the middle. The CDR3 is 16 residues long. CDR3 protein: CASRLPTGGGTGELFF. The CDR3 DNA sequence: TGTGCCAGCAGACTCCCAACAGGTGGGGGCACCGGGGAGCTGTTTTTT.

V is TRBV4-2 and J is TRBJ2-2, with D uncertain. V gave up 0 bases and J gave up 6 bases, with 5 bases separating them. The CDR3 length is 13 residues. Germline V gene data show CDR1 as LGHNA and CDR2 as YNFKEQ. CDR3 bases: TGTGCCAGCAGCCAAGAACCGGCCGGGGAGCTGTTTTTT. Translation: CASSQEPAGELFF.

This chain connects TRBV7-2 to TRBJ2-1, with TRBD2 matching 10 bases. The CDR3 has 17 amino acids. The germline V gene encodes CDR1 SGHTA and CDR2 FQGNSA. V lost 1 base, J lost 7 bases, and 10 bases stayed unmatched. Here the CDR3 DNA reads TGTGCCAGCAGCTTAGTAGCTAGCGGGAGTCTTAGGAATGAGCAGTTCTTC. Amino acid sequence: CASSLVASGSLRNEQFF.

The J gene is TRBJ2-3, the V gene TRBV14; D is undetermined. V was pared by 3 bases and J by 6 bases, with 13 bases between. In germline, CDR1 is SGHDN, CDR2 FVKESK. CDR3 length equals 14 residues. CDR3 DNA sequence: TGTGCCAGCAGCCATTCCCCCCTCCCGGATACGCAGTATTTT. Translated: CASSHSPLPDTQYF.

This chain links TRBV7-3 with TRBJ2-4; D unresolved. The V and J ends lost 0 bases and 0 bases respectively, with 3 bases between them. CDR3 length: 14 amino acids. Looked up from germline, CDR1 is SGHTA and CDR2 is FQGTGA. CDR3 coding DNA: TGTGCCAGCAGCTTAACAGGAGCCAAAAACATTCAGTACTTC. It specifies CASSLTGAKNIQYF.

This clone was seen only once. The chain links TRBV5-8 to TRBJ1-2; D ambiguous. There are 13 residues in the CDR3. V was shortened by 1 base and J by 4 bases, with 8 bases between the two germline ends. Germline CDR1 reads SGHTS; CDR2 reads YDEGEE. The CDR3 loop reads CASSLRPIYGYTF. For the CDR3, the DNA is TGTGCCAGCAGCTTGCGACCGATCTATGGCTACACCTTC.

The chain joins TRBV19 to TRBJ2-7; 8 bases fit TRBD1. CDR1 LNHDA and CDR2 SQIVND come from the germline V gene (reference sequence). Trimming cost V 6 bases and J 3 bases; bases outside gene matches: 13. The CDR3 covers 16 residues. The CDR3 bases are TGTGCCAGTAGCAGAACTGAATACGACAGGGGCTACGAGCAGTACTTC. It is translated as CASSRTEYDRGYEQYF.

The rearrangement joins TRBV5-1 to TRBJ2-1; D possibly corresponds to TRBD1 (5 bases). The CDR3 sequence is 16 residues long. V was shortened by 0 bases and J by 0 bases, with 10 bases between the two germline ends. Germline V CDR1 and CDR2: SGHRS, YFSETQ. The CDR3 DNA reads TGCGCCAGCAGCTTGGCCGTCAGGGACTCCTACAATGAGCAGTTCTTC. This codes for CASSLAVRDSYNEQFF.

The CDR3 region has the DNA TGTGCCAGCAGCTTGACGGGACAGGGGGTTTACAATGAGCAGTTCTTC. This encodes CASSLTGQGVYNEQFF. This sequence joins TRBV5-5 and TRBJ2-1; 11 bases match TRBD1. The CDR3 has 16 amino acids. Germline CDR1 is SGHKS and CDR2 is YYEKEE (reference sequence). V trimming: 1 base; J trimming: 4 bases; junction bases outside the gene matches: 4.

The chain joins TRBV10-3 to TRBJ2-4, with 7 bases that match TRBD2. This CDR3 spans 16 amino acids. Germline trimming cut 3 bases from V and 9 bases from J; bases unmatched to any gene: 14. Germline CDR1 reads ENHRY; CDR2 reads SYGVKD. This CDR3 is CAISDLRGSSGSIQYF. CDR3 DNA sequence: TGTGCCATCAGTGACCTACGCGGGAGCTCCGGAAGCATTCAGTACTTC.

J is TRBJ2-1 and V is TRBV5-1; a possible D gene is TRBD2 (6 bases). The V end lost 3 bases, the J end lost 8 bases, and 21 bases lay between the germline ends. The CDR3 runs 16 residues. Per the germline V gene, CDR1 is SGHRS and CDR2 is YFSETQ. The CDR3 bases are TGCGCCAGCAGCTCAGGAATGTTACTAGCAACGGATGAGCAGTTCTTC. Translation gives CASSSGMLLATDEQFF.

This chain links TRBV15 with TRBJ2-5; 7 bases agree with TRBD1. The J segment lost 1 base and the V segment lost 6 bases, leaving 5 bases of the junction unmatched. Germline CDR1 reads LNHNV; CDR2 reads YYDKDF (reference sequence). CDR3 length: 14 residues. Here the CDR3 DNA reads TGTGCCACCAGGGACAGGCCACCCCAAGAGACCCAGTACTTC. Its protein product is CATRDRPPQETQYF.

The genes are TRBV4-1 and TRBJ1-2; possible D gene TRBD1, 6 bases. The germline V gene encodes CDR1 MGHRA and CDR2 YSYEKL. V was cut by 0 bases and J by 4 bases, with 18 bases left in between. The CDR3 contains 17 residues. This CDR3 reads CASSQESFTGQGYGYTF. The CDR3 coding sequence is TGCGCCAGCAGCCAAGAAAGTTTTACAGGGCAGGGCTATGGCTACACCTTC.

The chain combines TRBV27 with TRBJ2-1; TRBD1 might be the D (5 bases). Germline CDR1 reads MNHEY; CDR2 reads SMNVEV (reference sequence). Trimming removed 5 bases at V and 12 bases at J, with 23 bases between. CDR3 length equals 15 residues. Written as DNA, the CDR3 is TGTGCCAGCAGTCGCACCTCACATACCGACAGAATGCAGTTCTTC. Its protein product is CASSRTSHTDRMQFF.

V usage is TRBV28 and J usage is TRBJ2-7; tentative D call: TRBD1 (6 bases). This CDR3 spans 15 amino acids. The V end was cut by 2 bases, the J end by 5 bases, with 16 bases between. Looked up from germline, CDR1 is MDHEN and CDR2 is SYDVKM. The chain's CDR3 is CASSLGFRGGDEQYF. CDR3 DNA: TGTGCCAGCAGTTTAGGGTTCAGGGGTGGGGACGAGCAGTACTTC.

V and J are TRBV27 and TRBJ2-5, with D hard to call. There are 11 residues in the CDR3. V gave up 6 bases and J gave up 2 bases, with 4 bases separating them. Germline V gene lookup returns CDR1 MNHEY and CDR2 SMNVEV (reference sequence). DNA for the CDR3: TGTGCCAGCAGAGAACAAGAGACCCAGTACTTC. Its translation: CASREQETQYF.